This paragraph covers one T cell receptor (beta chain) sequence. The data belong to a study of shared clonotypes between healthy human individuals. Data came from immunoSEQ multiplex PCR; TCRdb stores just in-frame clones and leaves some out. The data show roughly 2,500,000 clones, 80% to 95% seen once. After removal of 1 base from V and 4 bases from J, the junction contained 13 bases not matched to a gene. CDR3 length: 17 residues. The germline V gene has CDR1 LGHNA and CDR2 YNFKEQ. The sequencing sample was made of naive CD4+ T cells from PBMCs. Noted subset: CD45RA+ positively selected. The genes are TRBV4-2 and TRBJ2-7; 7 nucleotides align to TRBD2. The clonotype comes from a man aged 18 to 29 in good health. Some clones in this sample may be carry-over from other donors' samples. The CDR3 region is CASSQGPLAGVFYEQYF. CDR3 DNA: TGTGCCAGCAGCCAAGGGCCCCTGGCGGGAGTATTTTACGAGCAGTACTTC.